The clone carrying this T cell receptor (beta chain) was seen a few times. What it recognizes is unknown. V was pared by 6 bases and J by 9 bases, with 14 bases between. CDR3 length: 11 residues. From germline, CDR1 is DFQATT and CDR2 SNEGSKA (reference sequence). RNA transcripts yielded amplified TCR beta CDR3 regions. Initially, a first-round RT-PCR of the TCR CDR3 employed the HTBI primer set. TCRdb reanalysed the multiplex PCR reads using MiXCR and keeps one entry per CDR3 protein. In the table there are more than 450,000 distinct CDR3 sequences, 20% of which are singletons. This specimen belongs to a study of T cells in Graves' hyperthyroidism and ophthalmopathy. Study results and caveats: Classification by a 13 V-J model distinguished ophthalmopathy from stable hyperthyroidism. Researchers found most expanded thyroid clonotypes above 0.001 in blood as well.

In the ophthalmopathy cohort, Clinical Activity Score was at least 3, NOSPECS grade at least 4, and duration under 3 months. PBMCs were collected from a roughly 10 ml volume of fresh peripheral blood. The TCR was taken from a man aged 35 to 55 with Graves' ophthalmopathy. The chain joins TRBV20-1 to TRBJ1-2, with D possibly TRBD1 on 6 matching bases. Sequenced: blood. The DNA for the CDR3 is TGCAGTGCCCAGAGGGGGGTAAGCTACACCTTC. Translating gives CSAQRGVSYTF.